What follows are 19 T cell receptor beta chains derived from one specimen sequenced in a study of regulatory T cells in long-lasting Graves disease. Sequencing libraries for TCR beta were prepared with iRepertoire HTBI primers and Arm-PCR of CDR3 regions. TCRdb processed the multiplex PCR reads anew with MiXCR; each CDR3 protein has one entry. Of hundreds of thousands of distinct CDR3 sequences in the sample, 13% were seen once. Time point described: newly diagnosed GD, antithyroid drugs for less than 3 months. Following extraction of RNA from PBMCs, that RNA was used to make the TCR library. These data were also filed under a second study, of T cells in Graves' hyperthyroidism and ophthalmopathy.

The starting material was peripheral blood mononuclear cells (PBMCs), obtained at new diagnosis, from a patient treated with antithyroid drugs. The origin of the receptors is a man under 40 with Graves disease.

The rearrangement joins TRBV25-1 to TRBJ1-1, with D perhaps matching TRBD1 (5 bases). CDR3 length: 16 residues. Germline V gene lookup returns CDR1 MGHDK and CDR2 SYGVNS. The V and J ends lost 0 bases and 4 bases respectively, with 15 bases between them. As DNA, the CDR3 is TGTGCCAGCAGTGAATATCAAACGAGGGGTGTCACTGAAGCTTTCTTT. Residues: CASSEYQTRGVTEAFF.

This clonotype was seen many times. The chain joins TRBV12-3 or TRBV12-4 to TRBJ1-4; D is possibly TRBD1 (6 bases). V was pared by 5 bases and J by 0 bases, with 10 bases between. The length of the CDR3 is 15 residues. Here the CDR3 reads CASSETGPTNEKLFF. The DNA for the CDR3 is TGTGCCAGCAGTGAGACAGGACCAACTAATGAAAAACTGTTTTTT.

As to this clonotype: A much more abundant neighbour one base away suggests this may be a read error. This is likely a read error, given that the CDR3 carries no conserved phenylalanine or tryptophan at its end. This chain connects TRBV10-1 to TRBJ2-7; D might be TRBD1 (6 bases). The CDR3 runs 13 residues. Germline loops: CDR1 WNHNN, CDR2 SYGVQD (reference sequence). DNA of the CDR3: TGTGCCAGCAAGGGGGAGAGCGACTACGAGCAGTACCTC. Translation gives CASKGESDYEQYL.

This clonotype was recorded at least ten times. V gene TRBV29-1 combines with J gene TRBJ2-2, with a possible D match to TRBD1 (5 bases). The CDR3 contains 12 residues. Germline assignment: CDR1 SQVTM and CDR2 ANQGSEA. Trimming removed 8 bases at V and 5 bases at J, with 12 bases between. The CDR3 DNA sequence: TGCAGCTCCCGCAGGGCAACCGGGGAGCTGTTTTTT. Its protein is CSSRRATGELFF.

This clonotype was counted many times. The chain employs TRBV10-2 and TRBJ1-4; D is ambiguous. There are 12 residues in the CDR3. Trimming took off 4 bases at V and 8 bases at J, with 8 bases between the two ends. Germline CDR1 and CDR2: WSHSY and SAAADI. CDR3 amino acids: CASSGGGEKLFF. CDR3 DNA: TGCGCCAGCAGTGGAGGAGGCGAAAAACTGTTTTTT.

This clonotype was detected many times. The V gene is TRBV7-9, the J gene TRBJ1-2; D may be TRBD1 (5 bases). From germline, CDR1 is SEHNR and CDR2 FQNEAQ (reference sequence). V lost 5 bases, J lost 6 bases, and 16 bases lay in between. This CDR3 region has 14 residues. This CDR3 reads CASSLGDGRHGYTF. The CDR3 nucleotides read TGTGCCAGCAGCCTAGGGGACGGCCGGCATGGCTACACCTTC. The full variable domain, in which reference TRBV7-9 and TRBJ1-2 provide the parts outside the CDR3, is DTGVSQNPRHKITKRGQNVTFRCDPISEHNRLYWYRQTLGQGPEFLTYFQNEAQLEKSRLLSDRFSAERPKGSFSTLEIQRTEQGDSAMYLCASSLGDGRHGYTFGSGTRLTVV.

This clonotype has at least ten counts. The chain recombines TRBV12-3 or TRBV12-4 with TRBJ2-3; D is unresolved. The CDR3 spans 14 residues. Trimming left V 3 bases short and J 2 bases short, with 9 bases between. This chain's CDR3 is CASSFQPATDTQYF. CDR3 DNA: TGTGCCAGCAGTTTTCAACCGGCCACAGATACGCAGTATTTT.

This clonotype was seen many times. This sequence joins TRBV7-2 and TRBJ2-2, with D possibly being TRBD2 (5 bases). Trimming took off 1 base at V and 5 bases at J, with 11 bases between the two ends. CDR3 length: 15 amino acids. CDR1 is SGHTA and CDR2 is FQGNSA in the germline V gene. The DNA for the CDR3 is TGTGCCAGCAGCTTAGGTGGCGGGTTAACCGGGGAGCTGTTTTTT. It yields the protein CASSLGGGLTGELFF.

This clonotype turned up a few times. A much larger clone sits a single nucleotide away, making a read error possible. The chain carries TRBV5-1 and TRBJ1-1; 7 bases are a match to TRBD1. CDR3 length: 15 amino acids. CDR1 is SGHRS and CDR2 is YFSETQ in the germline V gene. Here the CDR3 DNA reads TGCGCCAGCAGCCTACGCGGGGGACAGAACACTGAAGCTCTCTTT. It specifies CASSLRGGQNTEALF.

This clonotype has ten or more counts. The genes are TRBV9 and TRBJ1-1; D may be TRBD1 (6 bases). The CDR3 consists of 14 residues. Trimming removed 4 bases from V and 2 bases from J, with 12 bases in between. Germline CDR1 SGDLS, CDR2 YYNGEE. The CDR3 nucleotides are TGTGCCAGCAGCCTAGAGGGGGATAACACTGAAGCTTTCTTT. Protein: CASSLEGDNTEAFF.

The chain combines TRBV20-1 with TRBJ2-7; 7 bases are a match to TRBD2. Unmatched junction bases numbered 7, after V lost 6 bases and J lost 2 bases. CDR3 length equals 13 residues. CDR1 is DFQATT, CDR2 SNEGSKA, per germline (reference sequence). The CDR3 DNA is TGCAGTGCCAGACTAGCTCATACCTACGAGCAGTACTTC. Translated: CSARLAHTYEQYF.

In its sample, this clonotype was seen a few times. The DNA for the CDR3 is TGTGCCAGCAGCTTATATCGGACTAGTACCTACGAGCAGTACTTC. Translating gives CASSLYRTSTYEQYF. This sequence joins TRBV7-2 and TRBJ2-7; 7 nucleotides line up with TRBD2. Per germline, CDR1 SGHTA and CDR2 FQGNSA. CDR3 length: 15 residues. Trimming took 2 bases from V and 2 from J; bases not matched to a gene: 6.

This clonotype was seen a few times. CDR3 loop: CASSLIKGESDTQYF. DNA for the CDR3: TGTGCCAGCAGCTTAATCAAGGGGGAGTCGGATACGCAGTATTTT. V usage is TRBV7-9 and J usage is TRBJ2-3; D may be TRBD1 (6 bases). V was pared by 2 bases and J by 6 bases, with 15 bases between. The CDR3 covers 15 residues. Germline CDR1 and CDR2: SEHNR and FQNEAQ (reference sequence).

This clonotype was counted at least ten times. The DNA for the CDR3 is TGCAGCGTCCTCGCCACGCTAAACACTGAAGCTTTCTTT. Translated, it gives CSVLATLNTEAFF. The rearrangement uses TRBV29-1 and TRBJ1-1; no definite D call. Trimming took off 6 bases at V and 2 bases at J, with 13 bases between the two ends. Germline loops: CDR1 SQVTM, CDR2 ANQGSEA. The CDR3 extends over 13 amino acids.

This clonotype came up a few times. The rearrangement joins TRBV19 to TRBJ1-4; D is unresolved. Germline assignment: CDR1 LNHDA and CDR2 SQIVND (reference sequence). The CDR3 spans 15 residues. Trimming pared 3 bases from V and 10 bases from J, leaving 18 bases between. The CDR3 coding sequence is TGTGCCAGTAGTATTGGGCAAGAGGTTTATGGAAAACTGTTTTTT. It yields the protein CASSIGQEVYGKLFF.

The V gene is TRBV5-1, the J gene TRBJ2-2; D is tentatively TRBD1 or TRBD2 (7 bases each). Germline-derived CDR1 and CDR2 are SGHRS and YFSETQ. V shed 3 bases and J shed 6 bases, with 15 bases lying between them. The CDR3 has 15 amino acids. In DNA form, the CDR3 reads TGCGCCAGCAGCTGGGGGGGACAGATTCCCGGGGAGCTGTTTTTT. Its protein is CASSWGGQIPGELFF. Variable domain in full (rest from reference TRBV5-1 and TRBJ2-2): KAGVTQTPRYLIKTRGQQVTLSCSPISGHRSVSWYQQTPGQGLQFLFEYFSETQRNKGNFPGRFSGRQFSNSRSEMNVSTLELGDSALYLCASSWGGQIPGELFFGEGSRLTVL.

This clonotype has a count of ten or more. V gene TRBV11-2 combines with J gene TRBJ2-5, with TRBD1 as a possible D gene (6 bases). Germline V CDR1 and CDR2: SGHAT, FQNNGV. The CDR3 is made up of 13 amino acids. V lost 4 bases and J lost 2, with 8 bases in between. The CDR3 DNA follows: TGTGCCAGCAGCTGGCAGGGGCAAGAGACCCAGTACTTC. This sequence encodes CASSWQGQETQYF.

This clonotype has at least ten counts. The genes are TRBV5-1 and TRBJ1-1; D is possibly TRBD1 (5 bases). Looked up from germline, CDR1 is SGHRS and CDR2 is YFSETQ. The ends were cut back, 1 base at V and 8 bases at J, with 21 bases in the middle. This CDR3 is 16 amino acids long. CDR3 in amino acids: CASSLIRGSEKIEAFF. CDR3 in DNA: TGCGCCAGCAGCTTGATTAGGGGTAGTGAGAAAATCGAAGCTTTCTTT.

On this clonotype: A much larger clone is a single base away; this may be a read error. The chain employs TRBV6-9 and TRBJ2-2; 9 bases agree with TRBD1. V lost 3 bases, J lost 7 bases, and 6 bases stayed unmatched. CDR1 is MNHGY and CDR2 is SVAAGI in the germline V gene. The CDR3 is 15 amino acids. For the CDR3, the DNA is TGTGCCAGCAGTTACCCGGGGGACAGGGACGGGGAGCTGTTTTTT. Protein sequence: CASSYPGDRDGELFF.